The 32 T cell receptor beta chains below all came from one sample that was sequenced in a study of cytomegalovirus exposure and HLA in healthy donors. Method: immunoSEQ multiplex PCR; TCRdb's copy keeps in-frame clones and lacks some. This sample yields approximately 120,000 clones, of which 95% to 96% are seen a single time; 1.5% to 2% belongs to the top ten. Specimen: PBMCs. Receptor source: a man aged 18-30 years in good health and CMV-seronegative.

The chain couples TRBV7-3 to TRBJ2-3, with 10 bases lining up with TRBD2. The CDR3 is made up of 15 amino acids. V trimming: 6 bases; J trimming: 5 bases; junction bases outside the gene matches: 8. Germline loops: CDR1 SGHTA, CDR2 FQGTGA. The CDR3 sequence: CASRLSGRAIDTQYF. The CDR3 DNA is TGTGCCAGCAGACTGAGCGGGAGGGCCATAGATACGCAGTATTTT.

The CDR3 bases are TGCGCCAGCAGCGGACAGTTAACGACTCCTAATCAGCCCCAGCATTTT. Its protein is CASSGQLTTPNQPQHF. This chain joins TRBV4-1 and TRBJ1-5; TRBD1 is a possible D gene (6 bases). This CDR3 spans 16 amino acids. The germline CDR1 and CDR2 sequences are MGHRA and YSYEKL. Trimming left V 5 bases short and J 4 bases short, with 18 bases between.

This clone showed up just once. The chain combines TRBV11-3 with TRBJ1-1; tentatively, D is TRBD1 (5 bases). From germline, CDR1 is SGHNT and CDR2 YENEEA. The CDR3 totals 13 residues. V was shortened by 5 bases and J by 4 bases, with 11 bases between the two germline ends. In nucleotides, the CDR3 is TGTGCCAGCAGCCCCGCCGGGGGCACTGAAGCTTTCTTT. It is translated as CASSPAGGTEAFF.

The gene calls are TRBV19 and TRBJ2-1, with TRBD2 matching over 7 bases. V trimming: 1 base; J trimming: 4 bases; junction bases outside the gene matches: 7. CDR1 LNHDA and CDR2 SQIVND come from the germline V gene (reference sequence). The CDR3 sequence is 16 residues long. DNA for the CDR3: TGTGCCAGTAGTATAGTCACTAGCGCGTATTACAATGAGCAGTTCTTC. It encodes CASSIVTSAYYNEQFF.

In this sample, this clone turned up once. The V call is TRBV7-2, the J call TRBJ1-5; D is undetermined. This CDR3 is built from 14 residues. The V and J ends lost 4 bases and 4 bases respectively, with 11 bases between them. The germline V gene encodes CDR1 SGHTA and CDR2 FQGNSA. The CDR3 bases are TGTGCCAGCAGCTGGCAGGCAGCAAATCAGCCCCAGCATTTT. Its translation: CASSWQAANQPQHF.

V is TRBV18 and J is TRBJ2-2; D is ambiguous. The CDR3 loop spans 13 amino acids. Germline CDR1 and CDR2: KGHSH and LQKENI. The V and J ends lost 4 bases and 3 bases respectively, with 6 bases between them. This CDR3 is CASSQSDTGELFF. In DNA, the CDR3 is TGTGCCAGCTCACAGAGCGACACCGGGGAGCTGTTTTTT.

The chain couples TRBV4-1 to TRBJ2-3; the match to TRBD2 covers 7 bases. Germline lookup yields CDR1 MGHRA and CDR2 YSYEKL. V lost 4 bases, J lost 1 base, and 2 bases stayed unmatched. CDR3 length: 14 residues. This CDR3 reads CASSRAGGTDTQYF. The CDR3 DNA is TGCGCCAGCAGCCGCGCGGGGGGCACAGATACGCAGTATTTT.

Here the CDR3 reads CASSPTRQALSYEQYF. CDR3 coding DNA: TGCGCCAGCAGCCCCACCCGACAGGCCCTGTCCTACGAGCAGTACTTC. The chain joins TRBV5-1 to TRBJ2-7; possible D gene TRBD1, 6 bases. Trimming took off 4 bases at V and 1 base at J, with 18 bases between the two ends. The CDR3 covers 16 residues. Germline V gene sequence: CDR1 SGHRS, CDR2 YFSETQ.

The V gene is TRBV5-1, the J gene TRBJ2-3; D remains unclear. Germline CDR1 is SGHRS and CDR2 is YFSETQ. V lost 4 bases and J lost 4, with 16 bases in between. CDR3 size: 15 residues. The CDR3 DNA follows: TGCGCCAGCAGCACCCCTGAGGCGTACGCAGATACGCAGTATTTT. Protein product: CASSTPEAYADTQYF.

The V gene is TRBV7-9, the J gene TRBJ2-3; maybe TRBD1 (7 bases). This CDR3 spans 15 amino acids. CDR1 SEHNR and CDR2 FQNEAQ come from the germline V gene (reference sequence). V lost 5 bases and J lost 1, with 13 bases in between. The CDR3 region is CASSIQGGGTDTQYF. DNA of the CDR3: TGTGCCAGCAGCATCCAGGGGGGCGGCACAGATACGCAGTATTTT. The whole variable domain, filled in from reference TRBV7-9 and TRBJ2-3, reads DTGVSQNPRHKITKRGQNVTFRCDPISEHNRLYWYRQTLGQGPEFLTYFQNEAQLEKSRLLSDRFSAERPKGSFSTLEIQRTEQGDSAMYLCASSIQGGGTDTQYFGPGTRLTVL.

V usage is TRBV12-5 and J usage is TRBJ2-3; possible D gene TRBD1, 5 bases. V lost 6 bases to trimming and J lost 2 bases, with 12 bases between them. CDR1 and CDR2 from the germline V gene are LGHNT and FRNRAP. CDR3 length: 14 amino acids. DNA for the CDR3: TGTGCTAGTGGGGCAGGGCAGGTCACAGATACGCAGTATTTT. Residues: CASGAGQVTDTQYF.

This clone was recorded only once. The rearrangement links TRBV28 to TRBJ2-1; 8 nucleotides match TRBD2. Per germline, CDR1 MDHEN and CDR2 SYDVKM. Germline trimming cut 1 base from V and 6 bases from J; bases unmatched to any gene: 11. The CDR3 sequence is 17 residues long. CDR3 bases: TGTGCCAGCAGTTTATCGCCGATAGCGGGATATTCCAATGAGCAGTTCTTC. Translation: CASSLSPIAGYSNEQFF.

The chain combines TRBV11-2 with TRBJ1-2; weak D call: TRBD1 (5 bases). The V gene lost 3 bases and the J gene lost 0 bases, with 14 bases spanning the gap. Per germline, CDR1 SGHAT and CDR2 FQNNGV. The CDR3 is made up of 16 amino acids. The CDR3 DNA is TGTGCCAGCAGCTTCGGTATAGGGGAAGCTAACTATGGCTACACCTTC. This translates into CASSFGIGEANYGYTF.

V gene TRBV7-2 combines with J gene TRBJ2-7; no firm D call. CDR3 length: 16 amino acids. Between the trimmed V and J ends, which lost 1 base and 0 bases, there was a span of 13 bases. Germline V lookup: CDR1 SGHTA, CDR2 FQGNSA. The CDR3 DNA sequence: TGTGCCAGCAGCTTAGGTGGGCAGACACCCTCCTACGAGCAGTACTTC. This gives the protein CASSLGGQTPSYEQYF.

The rearrangement joins TRBV5-1 to TRBJ2-1; a weak D match, TRBD1 (6 bases). This CDR3 region has 15 residues. Germline V gene sequence: CDR1 SGHRS, CDR2 YFSETQ. Trimming pared 2 bases from V and 4 bases from J, leaving 13 bases between. In DNA, the CDR3 is TGCGCCAGCAGCTTAGGGGGAGACCCATACAATGAGCAGTTCTTC. Amino acid sequence: CASSLGGDPYNEQFF.

This clone was detected only a few times. This chain uses TRBV7-2 with TRBJ2-5; D uncertain. CDR3 size: 16 residues. Germline values: CDR1 SGHTA, CDR2 FQGNSA. The V end lost 1 base, the J end lost 4 bases, and 16 bases lay between the germline ends. The CDR3 DNA reads as TGTGCCAGCAGCTTAGTTCACGCCCACGAGCGAGAGACCCAGTACTTC. Protein sequence: CASSLVHAHERETQYF.

This chain links TRBV6-4 with TRBJ2-5; TRBD2 matches 7 bases. This CDR3 comprises 18 residues. The V gene end was trimmed by 8 bases and the J gene end by 0 bases; junction bases not matched to a gene: 18. Germline V gives CDR1 MRHNA, CDR2 SNTAGT. In DNA, the CDR3 is TGTGCCAGCCCCCCAACTTTTGTGAGGGAGGGGTACCAAGAGACCCAGTACTTC. As protein: CASPPTFVREGYQETQYF.

The rearrangement links TRBV19 to TRBJ2-7; 8 bases are a match to TRBD2. The germline V gene has CDR1 LNHDA and CDR2 SQIVND (reference sequence). The CDR3 has 14 amino acids. The ends lost 5 bases at V and 4 bases at J; junction bases unmatched: 7. The CDR3 protein is CASSRELADYEQYF. In DNA, the CDR3 is TGTGCCAGTAGTCGCGAACTAGCGGATTACGAGCAGTACTTC.

This chain uses TRBV4-3 with TRBJ2-7; D is undetermined. V was pared by 0 bases and J by 2 bases, with 5 bases between. CDR1 and CDR2 (germline): LGHNA, YSLEER. The CDR3 length is 13 residues. CDR3 amino acids: CASSQDRTYEQYF. CDR3 nucleotides: TGCGCCAGCAGCCAAGACAGGACCTACGAGCAGTACTTC.

This chain links TRBV10-2 with TRBJ2-7, with 11 bases aligning to TRBD2. Trimming removed 7 bases from V and 2 bases from J; junction bases left unmatched: 4. Per the germline V gene, CDR1 is WSHSY and CDR2 is SAAADI. The CDR3 extends over 14 amino acids. CDR3 amino acids: CASTGLAGTYEQYF. CDR3 in DNA: TGCGCCAGCACCGGACTAGCGGGTACCTACGAGCAGTACTTC.

The rearrangement joins TRBV7-9 to TRBJ2-7, with unresolved D. The CDR3 consists of 13 residues. Trimming shortened V by 5 bases and J by 2 bases, and 10 bases separated the two germline ends. Germline V gene data show CDR1 as SEHNR and CDR2 as FQNEAQ (reference sequence). The chain's CDR3 is CASSLGGTYEQYF. CDR3 coding DNA: TGTGCCAGCAGCCTTGGCGGAACCTACGAGCAGTACTTC. Looking up the rest from reference TRBV7-9 and TRBJ2-7 gives the full variable domain: DTGVSQNPRHKITKRGQNVTFRCDPISEHNRLYWYRQTLGQGPEFLTYFQNEAQLEKSRLLSDRFSAERPKGSFSTLEIQRTEQGDSAMYLCASSLGGTYEQYFGPGTRLTVT.

This chain joins TRBV6-5 and TRBJ1-5, with TRBD1 as a possible D gene (6 bases). Per the germline V gene, CDR1 is MNHEY and CDR2 is SVGAGI. Trimming pared 4 bases from V and 3 bases from J, leaving 10 bases between. The CDR3 loop spans 14 amino acids. CDR3 DNA sequence: TGTGCCAGCAGTTTCCAGGGGACCAATCAGCCCCAGCATTTT. Protein product: CASSFQGTNQPQHF.

V is TRBV28 and J is TRBJ1-5; D is unclear. This CDR3 has 15 residues. CDR1 is MDHEN, CDR2 SYDVKM, per germline. Trimming cost V 3 bases and J 5 bases, with 14 bases left between them. The CDR3: CASSFPNPVHQPQHF. The CDR3 DNA sequence: TGTGCCAGCAGTTTCCCTAACCCGGTGCATCAGCCCCAGCATTTT.

This chain uses TRBV7-2 with TRBJ2-1; TRBD2 agrees at 7 bases. The V and J ends lost 2 bases and 0 bases, in that order; junction bases with no gene match: 1. In germline, CDR1 is SGHTA, CDR2 FQGNSA. The CDR3 is 15 amino acids. The CDR3 bases are TGTGCCAGCAGCTTACAGCGGGACTCCTACAATGAGCAGTTCTTC. Its translation is CASSLQRDSYNEQFF.

The chain recombines TRBV10-2 with TRBJ2-2; 9 positions agree with TRBD2. The CDR3 is made up of 16 amino acids. The germline CDR1 and CDR2 sequences are WSHSY and SAAADI. Trimming at V came to 8 bases and at J to 5 bases, leaving 12 bases not matched to a gene. In DNA form, the CDR3 reads TGCGCCAGCCACCCGGTAGCGGGAGAAAGGACCGGGGAGCTGTTTTTT. Its translation is CASHPVAGERTGELFF.

The chain links TRBV27 to TRBJ2-3; tentatively, D is TRBD2 (6 bases). Germline V gene sequence: CDR1 MNHEY, CDR2 SMNVEV (reference sequence). Between the trimmed V and J ends, which lost 7 bases and 2 bases, there was a span of 13 bases. CDR3 size: 14 residues. The CDR3 DNA reads TGTGCCAGCACAAACCGGGAGAACACAGATACGCAGTATTTT. This codes for CASTNRENTDTQYF.

The V gene is TRBV4-1, the J gene TRBJ1-2, with unresolved D. V was clipped by 0 bases and J by 5 bases, with 13 bases between them. The germline V gene has CDR1 MGHRA and CDR2 YSYEKL. This CDR3 has 15 residues. The CDR3 protein is CASSQDSGNAYGYTF. The CDR3 DNA sequence: TGCGCCAGCAGCCAAGACTCGGGGAATGCGTATGGCTACACCTTC.

This clone was seen only once. This chain uses TRBV25-1 with TRBJ2-7; a possible D gene is TRBD2 (7 bases). CDR1 and CDR2 (germline): MGHDK, SYGVNS. This CDR3 is built from 15 residues. Trimming took off 8 bases at V and 3 bases at J, with 20 bases between the two ends. The CDR3: CASWGRGALGYEQYF. In DNA, the CDR3 is TGTGCCAGCTGGGGGAGGGGGGCCCTCGGCTACGAGCAGTACTTC.

The J gene is TRBJ2-2, the V gene TRBV6-1; TRBD2 agrees at 8 bases. This CDR3 has 14 residues. Per the germline V gene, CDR1 is MNHNS and CDR2 is SASEGT. The junction had 8 bases not matched to a gene; V was cut back by 8 bases and J by 6 bases. CDR3 bases: TGTGCCAGCGGGCTAGCGGGTACCGCCGGGGAGCTGTTTTTT. It translates to CASGLAGTAGELFF.

V gene TRBV6-5 combines with J gene TRBJ1-1; D might be TRBD1 (6 bases). V lost 6 bases and J 6 bases, leaving 11 bases between the germline ends. Looked up from germline, CDR1 is MNHEY and CDR2 is SVGAGI. The CDR3 covers 12 residues. The CDR3 loop reads CASSLDRSEAFF. The CDR3 DNA follows: TGTGCCAGCAGCCTCGACAGGTCTGAAGCTTTCTTT.

The CDR3 DNA reads TGTGCCAGCAGTTTTTCTCCGGGACAGAAAAACATTCAGTACTTC. This gives the protein CASSFSPGQKNIQYF. The gene calls are TRBV6-5 and TRBJ2-4; TRBD1 agrees at 7 bases. The CDR3 is 15 residues long. V was pared by 4 bases and J by 4 bases, with 7 bases of the junction left unmatched. Germline V gene data show CDR1 as MNHEY and CDR2 as SVGAGI.

The chain couples TRBV18 to TRBJ2-1, with D unclear. Germline V gene sequence: CDR1 KGHSH, CDR2 LQKENI. The CDR3 is 12 amino acids. Between the trimmed V and J ends, which lost 2 bases and 6 bases, there was a span of 5 bases. The CDR3 protein is CASSPISNEQFF. CDR3 nucleotides: TGTGCCAGCTCACCAATTAGCAATGAGCAGTTCTTC.